What follows are 14 T cell receptor beta chains derived from one specimen sequenced in a study of siplizumab effects on memory and regulatory T cells. Clones were read by immunoSEQ multiplex PCR, and TCRdb kept only the in-frame ones, dropping some. The repertoire holds some 100,000 clones, with 92% as singletons. The sample taken for sequencing was Tregs sorted from blood. The origin of the receptors is a human donor in good health.

This clone was detected only once. The rearrangement joins TRBV5-4 to TRBJ2-2, with 8 bases identical to TRBD1. CDR1 and CDR2 (germline): SGHNT, YYREEE (reference sequence). This CDR3 comprises 15 residues. The V gene end was trimmed by 5 bases and the J gene end by 4 bases; junction bases not matched to a gene: 7. The chain's CDR3 is CASRPQGASTGELFF. The CDR3 bases are TGTGCCAGCAGACCGCAGGGGGCGAGCACCGGGGAGCTGTTTTTT.

This chain connects TRBV19 to TRBJ1-2; no definite D call. The CDR3 extends over 14 amino acids. V lost 3 bases and J lost 2, with 10 bases in between. Germline assignment: CDR1 LNHDA and CDR2 SQIVND (reference sequence). The CDR3: CASSMRGSNYGYTF. The CDR3 region has the DNA TGTGCCAGTAGTATGAGAGGCTCCAACTATGGCTACACCTTC.

The chain uses TRBV28 and TRBJ2-7, with TRBD1 matching 9 bases. Losses at the gene ends were 5 bases for V and 5 bases for J; bases not matched to a gene: 7. Germline values: CDR1 MDHEN, CDR2 SYDVKM. The CDR3 covers 14 residues. The CDR3 is CASSPVQGANEQYF. The CDR3 coding sequence is TGTGCCAGCAGTCCTGTACAGGGGGCTAACGAGCAGTACTTC.

The rearrangement uses TRBV6-5 and TRBJ1-2; 9 positions agree with TRBD1. The length of the CDR3 is 14 residues. Per the germline V gene, CDR1 is MNHEY and CDR2 is SVGAGI. The V and J ends lost 5 bases and 1 base, in that order; junction bases with no gene match: 2. The DNA of the CDR3 is TGTGCCAGCAGTCGGGACAGGGTTAACTATGGCTACACCTTC. Encoded protein: CASSRDRVNYGYTF.

This clone was detected only a few times. The rearrangement links TRBV28 to TRBJ1-5; unclear D gene. Deletions cut 7 bases from V and 11 bases from J, with 18 bases between. CDR3 size: 13 residues. Germline V CDR1 and CDR2: MDHEN, SYDVKM. This chain's CDR3 is CASMREPQWAQHF. For the CDR3, the DNA is TGTGCCAGCATGAGGGAACCCCAATGGGCCCAGCATTTT.

This chain connects TRBV14 to TRBJ1-2, with a tentative D call TRBD1 (6 bases). Germline CDR1 and CDR2: SGHDN and FVKESK. The germline V and J ends were trimmed by 5 bases and 5 bases, with 30 bases remaining between them. This CDR3 region has 19 residues. The CDR3 protein is CASSKQAGTTSSGGYGYTF. DNA of the CDR3: TGTGCCAGCAGCAAACAGGCCGGGACAACGTCGAGTGGGGGATATGGCTACACCTTC.

The chain recombines TRBV4-2 with TRBJ1-2; the match to TRBD1 covers 7 bases. J was trimmed by 6 bases and V by 4 bases; bases with no gene match: 8. Germline V gene lookup returns CDR1 LGHNA and CDR2 YNFKEQ. The CDR3 spans 14 residues. CDR3 nucleotides: TGTGCCAGCAGCCTATCGCAGGGGGGGCATGGCTACACCTTC. Its protein product is CASSLSQGGHGYTF.

The V call is TRBV9, the J call TRBJ1-2; 7 nucleotides align to TRBD1. The CDR3 consists of 11 residues. V was clipped by 2 bases and J by 10 bases; unmatched bases: 2. Germline values: CDR1 SGDLS, CDR2 YYNGEE. The CDR3 spells CASSVGQVYTF. The CDR3 coding sequence is TGTGCCAGCAGCGTCGGACAGGTCTACACCTTC.

This chain uses TRBV7-8 with TRBJ2-7, with D perhaps assigned TRBD1 or TRBD2 (5 bases each). The CDR3 length is 15 residues. From germline, CDR1 is SGHVS and CDR2 FQNEAQ. Deletions cut 2 bases from V and 2 bases from J, with 13 bases between. The CDR3 DNA follows: TGTGCCAGCAGCTTACCGCCGGGACGACCCTACGAGCAGTACTTC. It is translated as CASSLPPGRPYEQYF.

The chain combines TRBV7-9 with TRBJ2-5; 9 nucleotides line up with TRBD1. The CDR3 is 17 residues long. With 4 bases clipped from V and 1 base from J, the junction kept 10 bases outside the gene matches. Looked up from germline, CDR1 is SEHNR and CDR2 is FQNEAQ (reference sequence). The chain's CDR3 is CASSSSRLTGGQETQYF. The CDR3 DNA is TGTGCCAGCAGCTCATCCCGACTGACAGGGGGCCAAGAGACCCAGTACTTC.

V and J are TRBV29-1 and TRBJ2-7; 12 bases map to TRBD2. The CDR3 has 14 residues. The V gene end was trimmed by 4 bases and the J gene end by 3 bases; junction bases not matched to a gene: 4. Looked up from germline, CDR1 is SQVTM and CDR2 is ANQGSEA. The CDR3 spells CSVASGRGGYEQYF. CDR3 DNA: TGCAGCGTTGCTAGCGGGAGGGGGGGCTACGAGCAGTACTTC.

The chain is built from TRBV6-6 and TRBJ2-3, with no clear D. The CDR3 is made up of 15 amino acids. Germline CDR1 and CDR2: MNHNY and SVGAGI (reference sequence). V shed 6 bases and J shed 0 bases, with 13 bases lying between them. The CDR3 spells CASSLAAPSTDTQYF. In DNA, the CDR3 is TGTGCCAGCAGCTTGGCTGCGCCTAGCACAGATACGCAGTATTTT.

The chain uses TRBV5-1 and TRBJ2-5, with TRBD2 matching over 14 bases. Germline V gene data show CDR1 as SGHRS and CDR2 as YFSETQ. The CDR3 has 16 residues. The V segment lost 0 bases and the J segment 4 bases; nucleotides outside the gene matches: 2. The CDR3 nucleotides are TGCGCCAGCAGCTTGGGGGGACTAGCGGGAGTAGAGACCCAGTACTTC. It codes for CASSLGGLAGVETQYF. Full variable domain (outside the CDR3, taken from reference TRBV5-1 and TRBJ2-5): KAGVTQTPRYLIKTRGQQVTLSCSPISGHRSVSWYQQTPGQGLQFLFEYFSETQRNKGNFPGRFSGRQFSNSRSEMNVSTLELGDSALYLCASSLGGLAGVETQYFGPGTRLLVL.

Only one count was recorded for this clone. This chain joins TRBV2 and TRBJ1-4; D not resolved. The CDR3 spans 12 residues. Trimming took off 10 bases at V and 4 bases at J, with 10 bases between the two ends. The V gene's germline CDR1 is SNHLY and CDR2 FYNNEI. The CDR3 DNA reads as TGTGCCACCGGACCGCTTAATGAAAAACTGTTTTTT. Its translation: CATGPLNEKLFF.